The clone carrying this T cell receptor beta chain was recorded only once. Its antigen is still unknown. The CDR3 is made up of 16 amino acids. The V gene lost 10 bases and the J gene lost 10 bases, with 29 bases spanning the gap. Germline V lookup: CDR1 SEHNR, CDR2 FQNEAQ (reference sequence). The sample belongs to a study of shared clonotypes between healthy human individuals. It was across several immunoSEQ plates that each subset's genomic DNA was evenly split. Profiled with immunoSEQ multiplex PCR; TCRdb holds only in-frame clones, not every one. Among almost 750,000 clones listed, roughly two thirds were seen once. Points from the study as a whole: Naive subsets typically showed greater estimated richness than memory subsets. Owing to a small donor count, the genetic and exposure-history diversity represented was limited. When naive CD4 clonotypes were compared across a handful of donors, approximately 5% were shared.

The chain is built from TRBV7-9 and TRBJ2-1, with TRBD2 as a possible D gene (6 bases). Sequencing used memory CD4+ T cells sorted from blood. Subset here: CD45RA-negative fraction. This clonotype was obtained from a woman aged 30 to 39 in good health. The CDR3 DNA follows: TGTGCCACCGCATCCGGGACCGCGGGGCCCCCCAGGGAGCAGTTCTTC. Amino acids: CATASGTAGPPREQFF.